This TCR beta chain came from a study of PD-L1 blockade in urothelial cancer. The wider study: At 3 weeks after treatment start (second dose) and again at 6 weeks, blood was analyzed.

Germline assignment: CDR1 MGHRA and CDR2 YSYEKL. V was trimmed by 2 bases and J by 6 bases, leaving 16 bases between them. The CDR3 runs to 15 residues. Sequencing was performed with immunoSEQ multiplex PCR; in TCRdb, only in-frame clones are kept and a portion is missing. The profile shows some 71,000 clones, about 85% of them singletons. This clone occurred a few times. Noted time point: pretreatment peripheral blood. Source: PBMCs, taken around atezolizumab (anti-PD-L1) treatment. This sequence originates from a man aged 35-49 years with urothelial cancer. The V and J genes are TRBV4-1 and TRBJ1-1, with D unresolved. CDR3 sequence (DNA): TGCGCCAGCAGCCAAACCCTAGCCGGTAACTCTGAAGCTTTCTTT. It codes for CASSQTLAGNSEAFF.